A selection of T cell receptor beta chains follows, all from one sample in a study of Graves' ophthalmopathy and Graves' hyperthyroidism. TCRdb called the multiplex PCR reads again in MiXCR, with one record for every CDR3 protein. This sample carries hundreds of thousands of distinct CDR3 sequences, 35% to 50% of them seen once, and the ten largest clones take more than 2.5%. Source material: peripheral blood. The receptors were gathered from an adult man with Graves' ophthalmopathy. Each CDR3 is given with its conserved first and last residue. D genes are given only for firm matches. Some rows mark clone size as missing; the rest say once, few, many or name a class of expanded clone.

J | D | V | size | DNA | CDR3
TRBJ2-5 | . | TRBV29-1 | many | TGCAGCGTCTCTGGGAGACTCTCCGTGGAGACCCAGTACTTC | CSVSGRLSVETQYF
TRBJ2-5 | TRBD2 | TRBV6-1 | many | TGTGCCAGCAGTGAACCGGGACTAGCGCTGGAGACCCAGTACTTC | CASSEPGLALETQYF
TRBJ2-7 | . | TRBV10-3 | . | TGTGCCAGCAGTACCCCCCTAGGACAGACCTACGAGCAGTACTTC | CASSTPLGQTYEQYF
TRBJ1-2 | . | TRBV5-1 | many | TGTGCCAGCAGCAGGGGAACTAACTATGGCTACACCTTC | CASSRGTNYGYTF
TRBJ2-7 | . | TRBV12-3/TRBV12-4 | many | TGTGCCAGCAGTTCCCCCTCAGGGGACGAGCAGTACTTC | CASSSPSGDEQYF
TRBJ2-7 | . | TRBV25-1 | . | TGTGCCAGCTCACCAGGACGGTTCTCCTACGAGCAGTACTTC | CASSPGRFSYEQYF
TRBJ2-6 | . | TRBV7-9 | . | TGTGCCAGCAGCTTCGCTAACGTCCTGACTTTC | CASSFANVLTF
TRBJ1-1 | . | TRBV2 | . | TGTGCCAGCAGTGAAGTGGCCCGACAGGCCGAAGCTTTCTTT | CASSEVARQAEAFF
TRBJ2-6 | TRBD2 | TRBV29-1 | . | TGCAGCAGTTTAAGGCGGGGGGCTGGGGCCAACGTCCTGACTTTC | CSSLRRGAGANVLTF
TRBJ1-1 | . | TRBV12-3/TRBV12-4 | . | TGTGCCGGCAGTTTACGAGGGGGCACTGAAGCTTTCTTT | CAGSLRGGTEAFF
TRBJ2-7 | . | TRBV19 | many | TGTGCCAGTAGTATCGTTCCTTGGGAGCAGTACTTC | CASSIVPWEQYF
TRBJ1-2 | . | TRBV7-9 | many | TGTGCCAGCAGCTTAGAGTCAGCTAACTATGGCTACACCTTC | CASSLESANYGYTF
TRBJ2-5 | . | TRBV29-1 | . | TGCAGCGTCACAACAGGGGGAGGGGAGACCCAGTACTTC | CSVTTGGGETQYF
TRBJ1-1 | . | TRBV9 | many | TGTGCCAGCAGCGTCAGGGGTGGCACTGAAGCTTTCTTT | CASSVRGGTEAFF
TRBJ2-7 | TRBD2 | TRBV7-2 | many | TGTGCCAGCAGCTTGTCGGGACTAGGGGTCTACGAGCAGTACTTC | CASSLSGLGVYEQYF
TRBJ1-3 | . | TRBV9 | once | TGTGCCAGCAGCGTAGACGGGTCGGAGTCTGGAAACACCATATATTTT | CASSVDGSESGNTIYF
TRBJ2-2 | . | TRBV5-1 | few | TGCGCCAGCAGCTCAATCCTAGAGCGTCCGGGGGAGCTGTTTTTT | CASSSILERPGELFF
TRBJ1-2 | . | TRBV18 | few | TGTGCCAGCTCAAGCGACGGCGGGTTCTACGGCTACACCTTC | CASSSDGGFYGYTF
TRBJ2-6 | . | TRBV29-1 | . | TGCAGCGTTGGGCAAGGGGACAACGTCCTGACTTTC | CSVGQGDNVLTF
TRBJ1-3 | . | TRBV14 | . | TGTGCCAGCAGCCAAGATCAGGCGGACCCGCGGGGCTACACCATATATTTT | CASSQDQADPRGYTIYF
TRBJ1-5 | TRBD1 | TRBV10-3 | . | TGTGCCATCAGCCACGGACAGGGCGATCAGCCCCAGCATTTT | CAISHGQGDQPQHF
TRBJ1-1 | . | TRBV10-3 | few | TGTGCCAGCAACCAATGGGTTGAAGCTTTCTTT | CASNQWVEAFF
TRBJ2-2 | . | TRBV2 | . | TGTGCCAGCGGGGCTTGGGGGTCAACGAACACCGGGGAGCTGTTTTTT | CASGAWGSTNTGELFF
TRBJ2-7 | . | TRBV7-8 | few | TGTGCCAGCAGCTTAGTCTGGGGACCGCAGACCGAGCAGTACTTC | CASSLVWGPQTEQYF
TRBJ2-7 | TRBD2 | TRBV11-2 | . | TGTGCCAGCCGCCCCAGCGGACTAGCGGGGGGTTACGAGCAGTACTTC | CASRPSGLAGGYEQYF
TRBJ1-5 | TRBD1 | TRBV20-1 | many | TGCAGTGCTAGAGAATTACAGGGGGCCGGGCAGCCCCAGCATTTT | CSARELQGAGQPQHF
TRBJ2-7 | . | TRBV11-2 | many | TGTGCCAGCAGCTTGACGACGTACGAGCAGTACTTC | CASSLTTYEQYF
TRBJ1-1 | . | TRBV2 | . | TGTGCCAGCAGTGAATCCGGGCCTGAAGCTTTCTTT | CASSESGPEAFF
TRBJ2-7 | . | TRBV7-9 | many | TGTGCCAGCAGCTTAGCGTCGGGGATGTACTACGAGCAGTACTTC | CASSLASGMYYEQYF
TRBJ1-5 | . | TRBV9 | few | TGTGCCAGCAGCGCCGGCGGCATAAGCAATCAGCCCCAGCATTTT | CASSAGGISNQPQHF
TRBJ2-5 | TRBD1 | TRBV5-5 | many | TGTGCCAGCAGCCTGACCGACAGGGGGGTCGAGACCCAGTACTTC | CASSLTDRGVETQYF
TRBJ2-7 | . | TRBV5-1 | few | TGCGCCAGCAGCTCCTGGCAGGGCCGGTCCTACGAGCAGTACTTC | CASSSWQGRSYEQYF
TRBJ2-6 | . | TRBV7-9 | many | TGTGCCAGCGGAGCGAGCTCTGGGGCCAACGTCCTGACTTTC | CASGASSGANVLTF
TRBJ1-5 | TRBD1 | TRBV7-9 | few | TGTGCCAGCAGCCAAGAAACAGGGGGCCGGACAGGGCCCCAGCATTTT | CASSQETGGRTGPQHF
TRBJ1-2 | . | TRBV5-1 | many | TGCGCCAGCAGACGGGAGGCTAACTATGGCTACACCTTC | CASRREANYGYTF
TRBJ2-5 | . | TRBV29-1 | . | TGCACCTTTATGGAGACCCAGTACTTC | CTFMETQYF
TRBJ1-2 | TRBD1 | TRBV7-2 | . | TGTGCCAGCAGCCTACGGACAGGACCCGGCTACACCTTC | CASSLRTGPGYTF
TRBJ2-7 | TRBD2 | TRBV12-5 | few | TGTGCTAGTGGCCGGACTAGCGGGAAATACGAGCAGTACTTC | CASGRTSGKYEQYF
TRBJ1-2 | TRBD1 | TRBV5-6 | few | TGTGCCAGCAGCTTCAGGGGGGACTATGGCTACACCTTC | CASSFRGDYGYTF
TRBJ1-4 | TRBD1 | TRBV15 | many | TGTGCCACCAGCGGGGCAGGGGGGTCTAATGAAAAACTGTTTTTT | CATSGAGGSNEKLFF
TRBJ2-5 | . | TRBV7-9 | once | TGTGCCAGCAGCTCCCTCCCGGGGATGGAGACCCAGTACTTC | CASSSLPGMETQYF
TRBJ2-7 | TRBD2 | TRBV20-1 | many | TGCAGTGCTACCGGGACTAGCTTCTACGAGCAGTACTTC | CSATGTSFYEQYF
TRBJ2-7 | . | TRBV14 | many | TGTGCCAGCAGCAAGCAGACTGCGGGGTACGAGCAGTACTTC | CASSKQTAGYEQYF
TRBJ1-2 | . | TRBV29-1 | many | TGCAGCGCAGGGGATGGCTACACCTTC | CSAGDGYTF
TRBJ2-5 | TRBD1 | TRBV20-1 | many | TGCAGTGCTAGAAGACCGGGACAGGGAGAGACCCAGTACTTC | CSARRPGQGETQYF
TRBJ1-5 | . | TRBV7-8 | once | TGTGCCAGCAGCGGCCCCCGTGGAGGGCTGGAGACCCAGCATTTT | CASSGPRGGLETQHF
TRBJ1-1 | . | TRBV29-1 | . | TGCAGCGCCCTGGCGAGGAGGGACACTGAAGCTTTCTTT | CSALARRDTEAFF
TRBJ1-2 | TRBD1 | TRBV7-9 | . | TGTGCCAGCGGGACAGGGCGGAACTATGGCTACACCTTC | CASGTGRNYGYTF
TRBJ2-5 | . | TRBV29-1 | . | TGCAGCTTGGGAAGGAAAGAGACCCAGTACTTC | CSLGRKETQYF
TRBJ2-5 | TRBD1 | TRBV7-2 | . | TGTGCCAGCAGACGGGACAGGGGAGACCAAGAGACCCAGTACTTC | CASRRDRGDQETQYF